This TCR beta chain emerged from a study of blood T cell repertoires in COVID-19. On the study more broadly: Acute and convalescent COVID-19 specimens originated in the United States, Italy and Spain. The cDNA or gDNA used as material had been derived from T cells, B-cell-depleted T cells, or PBMCs.

Authors' analysis steps: For nucleated cells, counts were estimated from reference gene primer amplification. Sequencing used immunoSEQ multiplex PCR; TCRdb keeps in-frame clones, though not all of them. That table supplies the V and J calls and clone size; D and trimming were determined from the DNA. The table has about 46,000 clones, 87% seen once. The source is a human donor in a cohort sampled during active COVID-19. Sequencing was done on a sample of peripheral blood.

CDR3 sequence (DNA): TGTGCCAGCAGTCCCACGAGGCCCCCGTACTCTGGGGCCAACGTCCTGACTTTC. Translating gives CASSPTRPPYSGANVLTF. V gene TRBV27 combines with J gene TRBJ2-6; D is ambiguous. This CDR3 is 18 amino acids long. Trimming left V 5 bases short and J 0 bases short, with 17 bases between. Germline V gene sequence: CDR1 MNHEY, CDR2 SMNVEV (reference sequence).